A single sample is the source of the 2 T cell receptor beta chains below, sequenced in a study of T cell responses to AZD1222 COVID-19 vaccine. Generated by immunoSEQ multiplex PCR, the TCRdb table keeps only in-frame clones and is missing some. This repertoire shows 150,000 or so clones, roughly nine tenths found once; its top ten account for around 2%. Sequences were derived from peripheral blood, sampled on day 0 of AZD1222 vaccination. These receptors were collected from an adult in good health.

As DNA, the CDR3 is TGTGCCACCAGGTCTTTGGGAGAGCAGTTCTTC. This sequence encodes CATRSLGEQFF. V is TRBV15 and J is TRBJ2-1; D is ambiguous. Trimming left V 6 bases short and J 10 bases short, with 10 bases between. Germline lookup yields CDR1 LNHNV and CDR2 YYDKDF (reference sequence). This CDR3 region has 11 residues.

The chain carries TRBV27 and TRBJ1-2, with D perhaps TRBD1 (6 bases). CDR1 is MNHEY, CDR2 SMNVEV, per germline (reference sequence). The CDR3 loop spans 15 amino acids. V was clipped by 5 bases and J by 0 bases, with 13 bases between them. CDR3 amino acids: CASSGEQGANYGYTF. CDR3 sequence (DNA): TGTGCCAGCAGTGGGGAACAGGGAGCTAACTATGGCTACACCTTC.